The 11 T cell receptor beta chains below all came from one sample that was sequenced in a study of lymphopenia after photon versus proton radiotherapy. Produced via immunoSEQ multiplex PCR; TCRdb's table is partial and in-frame only. The table includes some 28,000 clones, roughly four fifths detected once. The input for sequencing was peripheral blood, taken from a patient treated with photon-based radiotherapy. The receptors here all came from a man aged 45-65 years with gastric cancer.

The rearrangement links TRBV7-2 to TRBJ1-5; D ambiguous. CDR1 is SGHTA and CDR2 is FQGNSA in the germline V gene. The CDR3 is made up of 17 amino acids. Trimming left V 2 bases short and J 0 bases short, with 14 bases between. The CDR3 sequence: CASSLFSSPNSNQPQHF. CDR3 sequence (DNA): TGTGCCAGCAGCTTATTTTCTTCCCCGAATAGCAATCAGCCCCAGCATTTT.

This clone was picked up one time. The rearrangement links TRBV5-4 to TRBJ2-7; TRBD1 matches at 8 bases. From germline, CDR1 is SGHNT and CDR2 YYREEE (reference sequence). Trimming took 0 bases from V and 1 from J; bases not matched to a gene: 6. The CDR3 runs 16 residues. The CDR3 protein is CASSLEGRGRSYEQYF. DNA of the CDR3: TGTGCCAGCAGCTTGGAGGGCAGGGGGCGTTCCTACGAGCAGTACTTC.

This sequence joins TRBV18 and TRBJ2-3; D not resolved. Trimming removed 1 base at V and 4 bases at J, with 9 bases between. Germline V CDR1 and CDR2: KGHSH, LQKENI. The CDR3 extends over 14 amino acids. Written as DNA, the CDR3 is TGTGCCAGCTCACCACTCCGGTCCGCAGATACGCAGTATTTT. As protein: CASSPLRSADTQYF.

This sequence joins TRBV5-4 and TRBJ2-7; D gene unclear. Per the germline V gene, CDR1 is SGHNT and CDR2 is YYREEE (reference sequence). V lost 3 bases to trimming and J lost 0 bases, with 4 bases between them. CDR3 length: 12 residues. The chain's CDR3 is CASSYNSYEQYV. CDR3 nucleotides: TGTGCCAGCAGCTATAACTCCTACGAGCAGTACGTC.

This clone was counted a few times. The chain is built from TRBV13 and TRBJ2-5; D is undetermined. The CDR3 extends over 13 amino acids. The germline V and J ends were trimmed by 4 bases and 5 bases, with 11 bases remaining between them. Germline assignment: CDR1 PRHDT and CDR2 FYEKMQ (reference sequence). The CDR3 spells CASSSRMGETQYF. CDR3 DNA sequence: TGTGCCAGCAGCTCCCGGATGGGGGAGACCCAGTACTTC.

The chain combines TRBV6-1 with TRBJ2-1; the D call may be TRBD1 or TRBD2 (6 bases each). The CDR3 has 13 residues. Trimming stripped 4 bases from V and 9 bases from J, with 13 bases between. Germline V gene lookup returns CDR1 MNHNS and CDR2 SASEGT. CDR3 protein: CASSAKQGGEQFF. The CDR3 nucleotides read TGTGCCAGCAGTGCCAAACAGGGAGGTGAGCAGTTCTTC.

The chain has TRBV7-2 and TRBJ1-3, with TRBD1 as a possible D gene (5 bases). There are 16 residues in the CDR3. V gave up 3 bases and J gave up 3 bases, with 15 bases separating them. CDR1 SGHTA and CDR2 FQGNSA come from the germline V gene. The CDR3 loop is CASSLRREGIGNTIYF. CDR3 sequence (DNA): TGTGCCAGCAGCTTGAGACGAGAGGGGATTGGAAACACCATATATTTT.

Written as DNA, the CDR3 is TGTGCTAGTGGCTACAGCCTTTACGAGCAGTACTTC. It specifies CASGYSLYEQYF. V and J are TRBV12-5 and TRBJ2-7; D is ambiguous. The V gene lost 6 bases and the J gene lost 4 bases, with 10 bases spanning the gap. CDR1 is LGHNT and CDR2 is FRNRAP in the germline V gene. The CDR3 has 12 amino acids.

The chain employs TRBV10-3 and TRBJ2-3; possibly TRBD2 for D (6 bases). Looked up from germline, CDR1 is ENHRY and CDR2 is SYGVKD. This CDR3 region has 11 residues. V shed 4 bases and J shed 9 bases, with 8 bases lying between them. The CDR3 nucleotides read TGTGCCATCAGTGGCGGGGAGACGCAGTATTTT. Protein: CAISGGETQYF.

The V call is TRBV15, the J call TRBJ1-6; D perhaps matches TRBD1 (6 bases). Germline CDR1 reads LNHNV; CDR2 reads YYDKDF (reference sequence). V lost 0 bases to trimming and J lost 0 bases, with 21 bases between them. The CDR3 sequence is 21 residues long. CDR3 bases: TGTGCCACCAGCAGAGATAGACTGGGCAGGGGCGAACTCTCCTATAATTCACCCCTCCACTTT. Translating gives CATSRDRLGRGELSYNSPLHF.

This clone was detected only a few times. The chain uses TRBV6-5 and TRBJ2-2; 8 bases align to TRBD1. Germline CDR1 and CDR2: MNHEY and SVGAGI. This CDR3 comprises 14 residues. The V gene end was trimmed by 6 bases and the J gene end by 5 bases; junction bases not matched to a gene: 5. The CDR3 DNA reads as TGTGCCAGCAGATGGGACAGGTGGACCGGGGAGCTGTTTTTT. It translates to CASRWDRWTGELFF.